This T cell receptor beta chain appears in the sequencing data of a study of T cells in Graves' hyperthyroidism and ophthalmopathy. Whole-study findings and limits: Clonotypes that were expanded in thyroid above 0.001 mostly appeared in blood too. A median approximately 6.5 months before onset, the model predicted ophthalmopathy.

Template material for amplifying TCR beta CDR3 regions consisted of RNA transcripts. A first-round RT-PCR of the TCR CDR3 used the HTBI primer set. TCRdb re-called the multiplex PCR reads with MiXCR, one entry per CDR3 protein. The sample holds about 400,000 distinct CDR3 sequences; approximately 15% are singletons and the top ten take approximately 30%. Per germline, CDR1 LNHDA and CDR2 SQIVND (reference sequence). The CDR3 has 14 residues. V shed 3 bases and J shed 6 bases, with 12 bases lying between them. A remark on this clonotype: Its antigen is undetermined.

Specimen: blood. The receptor comes from a woman younger than 30 with Graves' hyperthyroidism that later progressed to Graves' ophthalmopathy. The chain uses TRBV19 and TRBJ1-5; D is possibly TRBD1 (6 bases). CDR3 DNA sequence: TGTGCCAGTAGTATCGCAGGGGAAATTCAGCCCCAGCATTTT. Translation gives CASSIAGEIQPQHF.